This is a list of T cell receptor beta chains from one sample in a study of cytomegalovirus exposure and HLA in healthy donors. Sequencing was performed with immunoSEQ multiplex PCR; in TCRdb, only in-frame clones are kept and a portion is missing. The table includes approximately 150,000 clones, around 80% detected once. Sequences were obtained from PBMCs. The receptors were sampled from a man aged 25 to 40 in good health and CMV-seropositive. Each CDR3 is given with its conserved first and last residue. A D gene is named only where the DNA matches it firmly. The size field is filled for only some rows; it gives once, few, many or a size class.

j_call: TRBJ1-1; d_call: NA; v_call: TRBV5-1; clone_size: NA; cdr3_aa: CASSSQGTEAFF; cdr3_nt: TGCGCCAGCAGCTCCCAGGGTACTGAAGCTTTCTTT
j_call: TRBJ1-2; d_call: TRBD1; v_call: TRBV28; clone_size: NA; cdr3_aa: CASRTGTGWNGYTF; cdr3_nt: TGTGCCAGCAGAACCGGGACAGGGTGGAATGGCTACACCTTC
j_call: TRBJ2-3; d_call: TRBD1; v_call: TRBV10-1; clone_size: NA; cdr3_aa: CASRGQASTDTQYF; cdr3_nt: TGCGCCAGCAGGGGACAGGCAAGCACAGATACGCAGTATTTT
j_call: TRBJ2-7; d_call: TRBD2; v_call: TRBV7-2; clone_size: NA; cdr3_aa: CASSLEASGKYEQYF; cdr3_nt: TGTGCCAGCAGCTTAGAGGCTAGCGGGAAATACGAGCAGTACTTC
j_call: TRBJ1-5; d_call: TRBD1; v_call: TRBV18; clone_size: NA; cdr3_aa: CASSPGQGGSNQPQHF; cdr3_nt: TGTGCCAGCTCACCGGGCCAGGGGGGTAGCAATCAGCCCCAGCATTTT
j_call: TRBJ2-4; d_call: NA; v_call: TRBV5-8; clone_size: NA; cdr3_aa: CASSSRLGQVAKNIQYF; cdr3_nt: TGTGCCAGCAGCTCACGGCTGGGCCAAGTGGCCAAAAACATTCAGTACTTC
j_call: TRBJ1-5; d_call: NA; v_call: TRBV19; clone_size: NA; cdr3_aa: CASSIVLGGNSNQPQHF; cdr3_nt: TGTGCCAGTAGTATAGTTTTAGGGGGAAATAGCAATCAGCCCCAGCATTTT
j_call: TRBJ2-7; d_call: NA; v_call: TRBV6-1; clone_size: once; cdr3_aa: CASTRTVFSYEQYF; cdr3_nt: TGTGCCAGCACTAGGACAGTGTTCTCCTACGAGCAGTACTTC
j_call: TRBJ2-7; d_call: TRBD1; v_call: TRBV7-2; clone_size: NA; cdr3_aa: CASSLVPDRSYEQYF; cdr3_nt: TGTGCCAGCAGTCTAGTCCCGGACAGGTCCTACGAGCAGTACTTC
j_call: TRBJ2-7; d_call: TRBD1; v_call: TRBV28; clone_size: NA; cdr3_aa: CASTFNRGPGSYEQYF; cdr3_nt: TGTGCCAGCACTTTCAACAGGGGCCCGGGGTCCTACGAGCAGTACTTC
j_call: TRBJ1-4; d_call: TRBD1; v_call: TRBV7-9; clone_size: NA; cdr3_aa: CASSLVRTGPFNEKLFF; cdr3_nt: TGTGCCAGCAGCTTAGTGAGGACAGGGCCCTTTAATGAAAAACTGTTTTTT